These 30 T cell receptor beta chains originate from one sample sequenced in a study of T cells in Graves' hyperthyroidism and ophthalmopathy. Researchers took RNA transcripts and amplified the TCR beta CDR3 regions from them. TCR CDR3 regions were first amplified by RT-PCR with HTBI primers. TCRdb fed the multiplex PCR reads into MiXCR, producing one record per CDR3 protein. The sample contains 530,000 or so distinct CDR3 sequences, about 45% of which appear only once. Sequenced material: peripheral blood or thyroid tissue (not recorded which). The receptors come from a woman aged 18-29 years with Graves' hyperthyroidism.

The J gene is TRBJ2-7, the V gene TRBV29-1, with 14 bases matching TRBD2. CDR1 and CDR2 (germline): SQVTM, ANQGSEA. Unmatched junction bases numbered 2, after V lost 4 bases and J lost 3 bases. CDR3 length: 14 amino acids. The CDR3 protein is CSVATSGRDYEQYF. The CDR3 DNA reads TGCAGCGTTGCGACTAGCGGGAGGGACTACGAGCAGTACTTC.

The chain links TRBV7-9 to TRBJ2-7; D is ambiguous. The CDR3 sequence is 15 residues long. Germline V lookup: CDR1 SEHNR, CDR2 FQNEAQ (reference sequence). With 4 bases removed from V and 7 bases from J, the gap between germline ends came to 20 bases. The CDR3 is CASSSLGGPSGEQYF. The CDR3 bases are TGTGCCAGCAGCTCCCTTGGTGGGCCGTCCGGGGAGCAGTACTTC.

J is TRBJ2-5 and V is TRBV20-1; D is possibly TRBD2 (7 bases). The germline V gene encodes CDR1 DFQATT and CDR2 SNEGSKA (reference sequence). The CDR3 is 15 residues long. V was cut by 6 bases and J by 4 bases, with 21 bases left in between. The DNA for the CDR3 is TGCAGTGCCGGACGGGGGCGGGAGTCGCGAGAGACCCAGTACTTC. Its translation is CSAGRGRESRETQYF.

There are many counts of this clonotype. The genes are TRBV9 and TRBJ2-7; TRBD2 might be the D (5 bases). V was pared by 4 bases and J by 0 bases, with 14 bases between. The CDR3 contains 15 residues. From germline, CDR1 is SGDLS and CDR2 YYNGEE. The DNA of the CDR3 is TGTGCCAGCAGCCCTCCTTCGGGGAGCTCCTACGAGCAGTACTTC. It encodes CASSPPSGSSYEQYF.

As to this clonotype: Being one base from a much bigger clone, this may be a read error. CDR3 in DNA: TGTGCCGGCAGCGCAACTAGTTTCGAGCAGTACTTC. It specifies CAGSATSFEQYF. V usage is TRBV7-9 and J usage is TRBJ2-7, with a tentative D call TRBD2 (5 bases). The germline V gene encodes CDR1 SEHNR and CDR2 FQNEAQ (reference sequence). CDR3 size: 12 residues.

A word on this clonotype: Since the CDR3 does not end with the conserved phenylalanine or tryptophan, this likely comes from a read error. The rearrangement uses TRBV5-5 and TRBJ2-2; D is perhaps TRBD1 (7 bases). The V gene's germline CDR1 is SGHKS and CDR2 YYEKEE (reference sequence). CDR3 length: 15 amino acids. In DNA, the CDR3 is TGCGCCAGCAGCTCCCCCAGGGGGAGGACCGGGGAGCTGTTTTTG. Translated: CASSSPRGRTGELFL.

The chain is built from TRBV7-8 and TRBJ1-1, with TRBD1 as a possible D gene (6 bases). The germline V and J ends were trimmed by 1 base and 7 bases, with 7 bases remaining between them. The CDR3 runs to 12 residues. Per germline, CDR1 SGHVS and CDR2 FQNEAQ. The CDR3 sequence: CASSLVRGEAFF. CDR3 in DNA: TGTGCCAGCAGCTTAGTCAGGGGTGAAGCTTTCTTT.

This clonotype was counted ten times or more. The chain has TRBV10-3 and TRBJ1-4; unclear D gene. This CDR3 comprises 13 residues. Germline-derived CDR1 and CDR2 are ENHRY and SYGVKD. Trimming removed 0 bases from V and 5 bases from J, with 4 bases in between. Here the CDR3 DNA reads TGTGCCATCAGTGAGTCGTGGAATGAAAAACTGTTTTTT. Translated, it gives CAISESWNEKLFF.

This sequence joins TRBV27 and TRBJ2-7; 8 positions match TRBD2. The J segment lost 3 bases and the V segment lost 8 bases, leaving 15 bases of the junction unmatched. CDR3 length equals 16 residues. CDR1 and CDR2 from the germline V gene are MNHEY and SMNVEV (reference sequence). The CDR3 protein is CASRYWPSGPYYEQYF. CDR3 in DNA: TGTGCCAGCCGTTATTGGCCTAGCGGGCCCTACTACGAGCAGTACTTC.

The J gene is TRBJ2-7, the V gene TRBV2; 14 bases line up with TRBD2. Germline V gene sequence: CDR1 SNHLY, CDR2 FYNNEI. This CDR3 comprises 18 residues. V lost 8 bases and J lost 7; bases outside the gene matches: 19. The CDR3 bases are TGTGCCAGCGGTTCCGGGACTAGCGGGAGAGGGGCCTACAATGAGCAGTACTTC. Translated: CASGSGTSGRGAYNEQYF.

This clonotype was counted ten times or more. The chain recombines TRBV19 with TRBJ1-4; the match to TRBD1 covers 7 bases. V trimming: 3 bases; J trimming: 7 bases; junction bases outside the gene matches: 2. Germline lookup yields CDR1 LNHDA and CDR2 SQIVND (reference sequence). CDR3 size: 13 residues. The CDR3 region is CASSMGQFEKLFF. The CDR3 DNA follows: TGTGCCAGTAGTATGGGACAGTTTGAAAAACTGTTTTTT.

Ten or more counts support this clonotype. The chain combines TRBV7-8 with TRBJ2-1; D remains ambiguous. The CDR3 is made up of 15 amino acids. From germline, CDR1 is SGHVS and CDR2 FQNEAQ. V dropped 1 base and J dropped 2 bases, with 9 bases sitting between them. CDR3 sequence: CASSLGYGTYNEQFF. The CDR3 coding sequence is TGTGCCAGCAGCTTAGGTTACGGAACCTACAATGAGCAGTTCTTC.

On this clonotype: Since a much larger clone is just one base distant, this may be a read error. This CDR3 fails to terminate in the conserved phenylalanine or tryptophan, so it likely reflects a read error. This chain uses TRBV6-6 with TRBJ1-4; 10 bases are a match to TRBD1. The CDR3 extends over 12 amino acids. V lost 7 bases to trimming and J lost 8 bases; unmatched junction nucleotides: 1. CDR1 is MNHNY and CDR2 is SVGAGI in the germline V gene (reference sequence). The CDR3 loop reads CASKTGGEKLFS. The CDR3 DNA reads TGTGCCAGCAAGACAGGGGGCGAAAAACTGTTTTCT.

There are many counts of this clonotype. CDR3 sequence: CASSLEVYTEAFF. The CDR3, as DNA: TGTGCCAGCAGCTTAGAAGTATACACTGAAGCTTTCTTT. J is TRBJ1-1 and V is TRBV7-2; no reliable D call. Trimming stripped 1 base from V and 3 bases from J, with 6 bases between. The CDR3 is 13 amino acids. CDR1 is SGHTA and CDR2 is FQGNSA in the germline V gene.

This CDR3 is CATWRTSGMEANTGELFF. The CDR3 coding sequence is TGTGCCACCTGGCGGACTAGCGGGATGGAAGCGAACACCGGGGAGCTGTTTTTT. This chain uses TRBV10-3 with TRBJ2-2; the match to TRBD2 covers 12 bases. Germline V lookup: CDR1 ENHRY, CDR2 SYGVKD. This CDR3 is built from 18 residues. V lost 10 bases and J lost 0; bases outside the gene matches: 12.

This clonotype was picked up many times. V and J are TRBV27 and TRBJ2-7, with D possibly being TRBD1 or TRBD2 (7 bases each). Trimming took 5 bases from V and 6 from J, leaving 17 bases between them. Germline CDR1 and CDR2: MNHEY and SMNVEV (reference sequence). The CDR3 length is 14 residues. CDR3 bases: TGTGCCAGCAGTCCCGGGGAGGGGGCTATCGAGCAGTACTTC. Amino acids: CASSPGEGAIEQYF.

This clonotype appeared many times. The V gene is TRBV19, the J gene TRBJ2-7; tentative D call: TRBD1 (6 bases). Germline assignment: CDR1 LNHDA and CDR2 SQIVND (reference sequence). V was clipped by 4 bases and J by 3 bases, with 13 bases between them. CDR3 length: 14 residues. CDR3 region: CASSRSRDNYEQYF. CDR3 sequence (DNA): TGTGCCAGTAGTAGAAGCCGGGACAACTACGAGCAGTACTTC.

The chain joins TRBV29-1 to TRBJ1-2, with a possible D match to TRBD1 (6 bases). Trimming shortened V by 7 bases and J by 5 bases, and 17 bases separated the two germline ends. From germline, CDR1 is SQVTM and CDR2 ANQGSEA. The CDR3 consists of 13 residues. The CDR3 loop is CSARQDRGYGYTF. The CDR3, as DNA: TGCAGCGCTAGACAGGATAGAGGTTATGGCTACACCTTC.

This clonotype was recorded at least ten times. This chain connects TRBV19 to TRBJ2-6; the match to TRBD1 covers 12 bases. CDR3 length: 18 amino acids. V was clipped by 8 bases and J by 4 bases; unmatched bases: 12. The germline CDR1 and CDR2 sequences are LNHDA and SQIVND (reference sequence). This CDR3 is CASFHLRDRGQGANVLTF. DNA of the CDR3: TGTGCCAGTTTTCATCTCCGGGACAGGGGGCAAGGGGCCAACGTCCTGACTTTC.

This clonotype was picked up many times. The rearrangement joins TRBV7-9 to TRBJ1-1, with no clear D. CDR3 length: 14 amino acids. Trimming stripped 7 bases from V and 1 base from J, with 13 bases between. Germline CDR1 reads SEHNR; CDR2 reads FQNEAQ (reference sequence). CDR3 region: CASTNPLTNTEAFF. CDR3 sequence (DNA): TGTGCCAGCACCAACCCCTTGACGAACACTGAAGCTTTCTTT.

A note on this clonotype: Germline is not matched at one junction end, which may reflect a read error. The chain is built from TRBV7-6 and TRBJ2-7; 11 bases agree with TRBD2. From germline, CDR1 is SGHVS and CDR2 FNYEAQ. This CDR3 has 15 amino acids. The CDR3 region is CASSSAGTSGYEQHF. The CDR3 DNA reads as TGTGCCAGCAGCTCCGCCGGGACTAGCGGATACGAGCAGCACTTC.

This clonotype was detected many times. V gene TRBV5-1 combines with J gene TRBJ1-2; D call uncertain. Germline values: CDR1 SGHRS, CDR2 YFSETQ. This CDR3 contains 18 residues. The V end was cut by 0 bases, the J end by 0 bases, with 18 bases between. The CDR3 DNA sequence: TGCGCCAGCAGCTTGGCCGACATCCCGGGTGGGCCTAACTATGGCTACACCTTC. Translated, it gives CASSLADIPGGPNYGYTF.

This clonotype was seen repeatedly, ten times or more. This chain joins TRBV15 and TRBJ1-2; weak D call: TRBD1 (5 bases). The V end was cut by 1 base, the J end by 1 base, with 7 bases between. This CDR3 comprises 14 residues. CDR1 and CDR2 from the germline V gene are LNHNV and YYDKDF (reference sequence). In DNA, the CDR3 is TGTGCCACCAGCAGAGGCAGGGTTAACTATGGCTACACCTTC. Amino acids: CATSRGRVNYGYTF.

The gene calls are TRBV7-2 and TRBJ1-1; no reliable D call. Germline CDR1 SGHTA, CDR2 FQGNSA. The V end was cut by 5 bases, the J end by 4 bases, with 14 bases between. The CDR3 covers 14 residues. Written as DNA, the CDR3 is TGTGCCAGCAGCCAAGATAGTTGGGGCACTGAAGCTTTCTTT. It yields the protein CASSQDSWGTEAFF.

This clonotype occurred a few times. V usage is TRBV5-1 and J usage is TRBJ2-2; maybe TRBD2 (5 bases). Germline V gene lookup returns CDR1 SGHRS and CDR2 YFSETQ. The length of the CDR3 is 15 residues. The V end lost 6 bases, the J end lost 0 bases, and 12 bases lay between the germline ends. The CDR3 nucleotides read TGCGCCAGCACCCGAATGGAGGCGAACACCGGGGAGCTGTTTTTT. It specifies CASTRMEANTGELFF. Based on the CDR3 plus reference TRBV5-1 and TRBJ2-2, the full variable domain is KAGVTQTPRYLIKTRGQQVTLSCSPISGHRSVSWYQQTPGQGLQFLFEYFSETQRNKGNFPGRFSGRQFSNSRSEMNVSTLELGDSALYLCASTRMEANTGELFFGEGSRLTVL.

Concerning this clonotype itself: An end of the junction differs from the germline gene, which may be a read error. V and J are TRBV5-1 and TRBJ1-2; 9 positions match TRBD1. Germline loops: CDR1 SGHRS, CDR2 YFSETQ. The CDR3 runs 15 residues. The CDR3 reads CASSGRDREGYGYTF. DNA for the CDR3: TGTGCCAGCAGCGGCCGGGACAGGGAGGGCTACGGCTACACCTTC.

The chain links TRBV2 to TRBJ2-7; 8 nucleotides agree with TRBD2. The CDR3 is 15 residues long. Germline CDR1 SNHLY, CDR2 FYNNEI. DNA of the CDR3: TGTGCTAGGGACCGGGCTGGACTAGCTCTAGGGGAGCAGTACTTC. This sequence encodes CARDRAGLALGEQYF.

Turning to this clonotype: Germline and junction disagree at one end, which may indicate a read error. The genes are TRBV29-1 and TRBJ2-7, with TRBD2 identical over 9 bases. Germline assignment: CDR1 SQVTM and CDR2 ANQGSEA. The CDR3 is made up of 9 amino acids. The CDR3 spells CSVSLAGHF. The CDR3 region has the DNA TGCAGCGTTTCACTAGCGGGCCATTTC.

This clonotype was picked up many times. The CDR3 loop reads CASSSPEGSPLHF. The DNA for the CDR3 is TGTGCCAGCAGCTCCCCAGAAGGATCACCCCTCCACTTT. The V call is TRBV7-9, the J call TRBJ1-6; D remains ambiguous. The V end lost 4 bases, the J end lost 10 bases, and 11 bases lay between the germline ends. Germline CDR1 reads SEHNR; CDR2 reads FQNEAQ (reference sequence). This CDR3 contains 13 residues.

Here the CDR3 reads CASNAWGADYEQYF. CDR3 DNA: TGTGCCAGCAATGCCTGGGGCGCCGACTACGAGCAGTACTTC. The chain uses TRBV6-2 or TRBV6-3 and TRBJ2-7; tentatively, D is TRBD1 (5 bases). Deletions cut 7 bases from V and 3 bases from J, with 16 bases between. Germline lookup yields CDR1 MNHEY and CDR2 SVGEGT. The CDR3 spans 14 residues.